This passage covers 3 T cell receptor beta chains from one sample sequenced in a study of OX40 agonist ivuxolimab in advanced cancers. Sequenced by immunoSEQ multiplex PCR; TCRdb stores in-frame clones only, minus some. The sample shows over 90,000 clones, approximately 94% of them seen only once. This specimen consisted of CD4+ or CD8+ T cells sorted from blood, obtained in a trial of the OX40 agonist ivuxolimab. The receptors were gathered from an adult with an advanced solid tumor such as melanoma, head and neck, liver or kidney cancer.

This clone came up a few times. CDR3 in DNA: TGCAGCGTTGAAACCGGGACAATGAACACTGAAGCTTTCTTT. Translation: CSVETGTMNTEAFF. This rearrangement joins TRBV29-1 to TRBJ1-1, with D maybe TRBD1 (6 bases). Germline V gene lookup returns CDR1 SQVTM and CDR2 ANQGSEA. CDR3 size: 14 residues. The V end was cut by 2 bases, the J end by 0 bases, with 10 bases between.

This clone was recorded once. The chain uses TRBV9 and TRBJ2-1, with 13 bases lining up with TRBD2. V lost 3 bases to trimming and J lost 7 bases; unmatched junction nucleotides: 4. The germline V gene encodes CDR1 SGDLS and CDR2 YYNGEE. The CDR3 sequence is 15 residues long. CDR3 in DNA: TGTGCCAGCAGCGCCCCGGGACTAGCGGGAAATGAGCAGTTCTTC. Translation: CASSAPGLAGNEQFF.

The V call is TRBV6-5, the J call TRBJ1-2; TRBD1 matches at 8 bases. Trimming removed 5 bases from V and 4 bases from J; junction bases left unmatched: 0. Per germline, CDR1 MNHEY and CDR2 SVGAGI. The CDR3 contains 12 residues. The CDR3 here is CASSGTGYGYTF. The CDR3 region has the DNA TGTGCCAGCAGTGGGACAGGCTATGGCTACACCTTC.